The sample holds a few counts of the clone carrying this TCR beta chain. Antigen unknown. Via MiXCR, TCRdb re-called the reads, giving one row per CDR3 protein. The table shows approximately 110,000 distinct CDR3 sequences, with about 31% occurring only once. CDR1 is LGHNA, CDR2 YNFKEQ, per germline. The CDR3 has 16 amino acids. V dropped 6 bases and J dropped 4; count of bases not matched to a gene: 9. The data were obtained in a study of T cell repertoires in cytomegalovirus infection. Across the whole study: Carrying CMV and the relevant HLA type showed in public TCR beta signatures. The study's findings and limits: Within the response measured ex vivo, HLA-C-restricted CMV-specific TCR beta clonotypes were dominant.

This receptor was taken from a human donor in good health (CMV status not recorded). Some clones in this sample may be carry-over from other donors' samples. The sample here was CD8+ T cells from cultured PBMCs, taken from culture after CMV antigen stimulation. The genes are TRBV4-2 and TRBJ2-3; TRBD1 aligns across 11 bases. CDR3 nucleotide sequence: TGTGCCAGCAGTCCCACTGAGGGACAGGGGGCAGATACGCAGTATTTT. Translated: CASSPTEGQGADTQYF.